The 16 T cell receptor beta chains presented below share a single source sample, sequenced in a study of cytomegalovirus exposure and HLA in healthy donors. PCR involved 60 Vbeta and 13 Jbeta primers. The table came from immunoSEQ multiplex PCR; TCRdb's copy has only in-frame clones and leaves some out. The sample carries 110,000 or so clones, under 85% recorded once. Sequenced sample: PBMCs. These TCRs come from a man in his forties in good health and CMV-seronegative.

V usage is TRBV11-2 and J usage is TRBJ1-2; unclear D gene. Germline CDR1 is SGHAT and CDR2 is FQNNGV. There are 14 residues in the CDR3. V shed 4 bases and J shed 4 bases, with 13 bases lying between them. CDR3 protein: CASSYIGVGYGYTF. CDR3 sequence (DNA): TGTGCCAGCAGCTACATCGGGGTTGGCTATGGCTACACCTTC.

The V gene is TRBV4-2, the J gene TRBJ1-2; D gene ambiguous. Germline V gene sequence: CDR1 LGHNA, CDR2 YNFKEQ. V was clipped by 10 bases and J by 1 base, with 19 bases between them. The CDR3 contains 15 residues. CDR3 protein: CATEAGITFNYGYTF. The DNA of the CDR3 is TGTGCCACGGAGGCAGGAATCACTTTTAACTATGGCTACACCTTC.

The chain joins TRBV5-4 to TRBJ2-3, with D perhaps matching TRBD1 (5 bases). Germline assignment: CDR1 SGHNT and CDR2 YYREEE (reference sequence). V lost 4 bases to trimming and J lost 4 bases, with 10 bases between them. The CDR3 covers 13 residues. This CDR3 is CASSADSADTQYF. In nucleotides, the CDR3 is TGTGCCAGCAGCGCAGACAGCGCAGATACGCAGTATTTT.

This clone was recorded a few times. This chain connects TRBV7-9 to TRBJ1-3; D unclear. The CDR3 covers 14 residues. CDR1 is SEHNR, CDR2 FQNEAQ, per germline (reference sequence). Trimming took 1 base from V and 0 from J, leaving 4 bases between them. The CDR3 DNA follows: TGTGCCAGCAGCTTAGGGCACTCTGGAAACACCATATATTTT. Translating it yields CASSLGHSGNTIYF.

The chain combines TRBV5-1 with TRBJ2-7; 14 bases are a match to TRBD2. Germline trimming cut 4 bases from V and 3 bases from J; bases unmatched to any gene: 6. Germline CDR1 and CDR2: SGHRS and YFSETQ. The CDR3 is 16 residues long. CDR3 amino acids: CASSPRTSGGRYEQYF. The CDR3 DNA is TGCGCCAGCAGCCCGAGGACTAGCGGGGGGCGCTACGAGCAGTACTTC. Full variable domain (outside the CDR3, taken from reference TRBV5-1 and TRBJ2-7): KAGVTQTPRYLIKTRGQQVTLSCSPISGHRSVSWYQQTPGQGLQFLFEYFSETQRNKGNFPGRFSGRQFSNSRSEMNVSTLELGDSALYLCASSPRTSGGRYEQYFGPGTRLTVT.

The chain carries TRBV28 and TRBJ1-2; no clear D. The CDR3 contains 13 residues. The V gene's germline CDR1 is MDHEN and CDR2 SYDVKM. V gave up 1 base and J gave up 8 bases, with 11 bases separating them. CDR3 loop: CASSLLVGRGYTF. In nucleotides, the CDR3 is TGTGCCAGCAGTTTATTAGTTGGGAGGGGCTACACCTTC.

The V gene is TRBV29-1, the J gene TRBJ1-3; no clear D gene. V was shortened by 3 bases and J by 4 bases, with 4 bases between the two germline ends. The CDR3 runs 11 residues. Germline-derived CDR1 and CDR2 are SQVTM and ANQGSEA. CDR3 residues: CSVEEGNTIYF. As DNA, the CDR3 is TGCAGCGTTGAGGAGGGAAACACCATATATTTT. Filled out from reference TRBV29-1 and TRBJ1-3, the complete variable domain reads SAVISQKPSRDICQRGTSLTIQCQVDSQVTMMFWYRQQPGQSLTLIATANQGSEATYESGFVIDKFPISRPNLTFSTLTVSNMSPEDSSIYLCSVEEGNTIYFGEGSWLTVV.

The V and J genes are TRBV7-2 and TRBJ2-3; TRBD2 agrees at 9 bases. Germline loops: CDR1 SGHTA, CDR2 FQGNSA. This CDR3 has 16 amino acids. Trimming cost V 5 bases and J 6 bases; bases outside gene matches: 12. CDR3 coding DNA: TGTGCCAGCAGCACCAGAGGCGGGAGGGCCGGGGATACGCAGTATTTT. This gives the protein CASSTRGGRAGDTQYF. Full variable domain (outside the CDR3, taken from reference TRBV7-2 and TRBJ2-3): GAGVSQSPSNKVTEKGKDVELRCDPISGHTALYWYRQSLGQGLEFLIYFQGNSAPDKSGLPSDRFSAERTGGSVSTLTIQRTQQEDSAVYLCASSTRGGRAGDTQYFGPGTRLTVL.

This clone has only a few counts. This sequence joins TRBV29-1 and TRBJ2-7; 8 bases agree with TRBD2. CDR3 length equals 14 residues. Germline-derived CDR1 and CDR2 are SQVTM and ANQGSEA. J was trimmed by 3 bases and V by 0 bases; bases with no gene match: 4. CDR3 coding DNA: TGCAGCGTTGAAGAGGCGGGAGGTGGCTACGAGCAGTACTTC. Translating gives CSVEEAGGGYEQYF.

The chain is built from TRBV9 and TRBJ1-3; D unclear. Deletions cut 3 bases from V and 0 bases from J, with 10 bases between. Germline CDR1 SGDLS, CDR2 YYNGEE. The CDR3 is 15 amino acids. The CDR3 is CASSGVGSSGNTIYF. The CDR3 nucleotides read TGTGCCAGCAGCGGCGTAGGGAGCTCTGGAAACACCATATATTTT.

The chain recombines TRBV5-6 with TRBJ2-4; 7 bases are shared with TRBD2. With 3 bases clipped from V and 0 bases from J, the junction kept 3 bases outside the gene matches. This CDR3 has 15 amino acids. Germline values: CDR1 SGHDT, CDR2 YYEEEE. The CDR3 coding sequence is TGTGCCAGCAGCTGGGAGGGCGGAGCCAAAAACATTCAGTACTTC. Residues: CASSWEGGAKNIQYF. The full variable domain, rest sourced from reference TRBV5-6 and TRBJ2-4, is DAGVTQSPTHLIKTRGQQVTLRCSPKSGHDTVSWYQQALGQGPQFIFQYYEEEERQRGNFPDRFSGHQFPNYSSELNVNALLLGDSALYLCASSWEGGAKNIQYFGAGTRLSVL.

This clone has more than one count but fewer than ten. The CDR3 nucleotides are TGTGCCAGCAGCTCCCACATGGGCAATCAGCCCCAGCATTTT. Amino acids: CASSSHMGNQPQHF. The genes are TRBV7-9 and TRBJ1-5; D is ambiguous. The CDR3 contains 14 residues. Germline CDR1 SEHNR, CDR2 FQNEAQ (reference sequence). V was clipped by 4 bases and J by 2 bases, with 9 bases between them.

This chain links TRBV11-2 with TRBJ2-1; TRBD2 matches at 8 bases. Germline loops: CDR1 SGHAT, CDR2 FQNNGV. The CDR3 totals 15 residues. Trimming cost V 5 bases and J 7 bases; bases outside gene matches: 10. CDR3 bases: TGTGCCAGCAGCCTCCCCAGCGGGAGATTAAATGAGCAGTTCTTC. It is translated as CASSLPSGRLNEQFF.

This clone was detected a few times. The chain employs TRBV15 and TRBJ2-5; D perhaps matches TRBD2 (5 bases). Germline-derived CDR1 and CDR2 are LNHNV and YYDKDF (reference sequence). V gave up 1 base and J gave up 11 bases, with 14 bases separating them. This CDR3 comprises 13 residues. For the CDR3, the DNA is TGTGCCACCAGCAGAGTGCCATCCGGGGAGCAGTACTTC. It specifies CATSRVPSGEQYF.

The chain links TRBV10-1 to TRBJ2-7; the match to TRBD1 covers 11 bases. Germline V gene sequence: CDR1 WNHNN, CDR2 SYGVQD (reference sequence). V lost 4 bases and J lost 3; bases outside the gene matches: 2. The CDR3 is made up of 14 amino acids. The CDR3 reads CASSAGTGGYEQYF. The CDR3 bases are TGCGCCAGCAGTGCCGGGACAGGGGGCTACGAGCAGTACTTC.

This rearrangement joins TRBV29-1 to TRBJ2-5, with 9 nucleotides matching TRBD2. Germline lookup yields CDR1 SQVTM and CDR2 ANQGSEA. Trimming at V came to 3 bases and at J to 5 bases, leaving 16 bases not matched to a gene. The CDR3 consists of 17 residues. The CDR3 DNA follows: TGCAGCGTTGACAGCGGAGGGCTAGCGGGAATCTTGGAGACCCAGTACTTC. Encoded protein: CSVDSGGLAGILETQYF. The entire variable domain, with the rest obtained from reference TRBV29-1 and TRBJ2-5, is as follows: SAVISQKPSRDICQRGTSLTIQCQVDSQVTMMFWYRQQPGQSLTLIATANQGSEATYESGFVIDKFPISRPNLTFSTLTVSNMSPEDSSIYLCSVDSGGLAGILETQYFGPGTRLLVL.